This TCR beta chain was obtained from a study of long-term antiretroviral therapy in people with HIV. Germline V gene sequence: CDR1 MNHNS, CDR2 SASEGT. The CDR3 is 13 residues long. V lost 4 bases and J 6 bases, leaving 11 bases between the germline ends. Each donor had at least one pre-ART and at least two post-ART PBMC samples. Researchers ran immunoSEQ v3.0 at survey level. Profiled with immunoSEQ multiplex PCR; TCRdb holds only in-frame clones, not every one. Of 7,200 or so clones listed, roughly 70% are singletons. The V and J genes are TRBV6-1 and TRBJ2-3, with D unclear. The material was unsorted PBMCs, obtained 0.1 years before starting antiretroviral therapy. The receptor comes from a man younger than 30 with HIV. The CDR3 coding sequence is TGTGCCAGCAGTGGACGACTTCACGATACGCAGTATTTT. Translated: CASSGRLHDTQYF.